A single TCR beta chain is shown here with its context. The antigen remains undetermined. This entry is derived from a study of Graves' ophthalmopathy and Graves' hyperthyroidism. General study results and limits: Most expanded clonotypes in thyroid above 0.001 frequency also showed up in blood.

Amplification targeted the TCR beta CDR3 regions, with RNA transcripts as the source material. The authors performed first-round RT-PCR with HTBI primers and then a second-round multiplex PCR. TCRdb passed the multiplex PCR reads through MiXCR, listing each CDR3 protein once. The table has hundreds of thousands of distinct CDR3 sequences, about 38% seen once. Between the trimmed V and J ends, which lost 4 bases and 3 bases, there was a span of 19 bases. This CDR3 has 16 amino acids. Germline CDR1 and CDR2: SGHRS and YFSETQ. As the starting material, roughly 9.7 ml of fresh peripheral blood yielded the PBMCs.

The TCR sequence derives from an adult man with Graves' ophthalmopathy. This rearrangement joins TRBV5-1 to TRBJ1-1; no firm D call. Input material: peripheral blood. The CDR3 coding sequence is TGCGCCAGCAGCACCAAAGGAGCGCCCTCGCACACTGAAGCTTTCTTT. Its translation is CASSTKGAPSHTEAFF.